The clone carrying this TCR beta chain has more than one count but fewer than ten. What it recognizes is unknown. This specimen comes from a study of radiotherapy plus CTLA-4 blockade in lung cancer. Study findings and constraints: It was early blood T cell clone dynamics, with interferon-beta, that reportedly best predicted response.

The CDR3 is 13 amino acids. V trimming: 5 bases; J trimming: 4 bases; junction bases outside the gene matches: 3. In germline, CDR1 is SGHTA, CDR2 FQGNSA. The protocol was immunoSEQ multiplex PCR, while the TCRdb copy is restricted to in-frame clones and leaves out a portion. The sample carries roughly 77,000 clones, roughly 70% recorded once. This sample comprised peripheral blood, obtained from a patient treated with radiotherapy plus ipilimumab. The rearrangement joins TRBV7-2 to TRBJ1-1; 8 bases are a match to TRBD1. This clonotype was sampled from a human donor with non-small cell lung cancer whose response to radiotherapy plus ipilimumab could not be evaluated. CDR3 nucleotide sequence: TGTGCCAGCAGCACCGGACAGGGCACTGAAGCTTTCTTT. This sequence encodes CASSTGQGTEAFF.